Following are 16 T cell receptor beta chains from one sample sequenced in a study of T cell repertoires in cytomegalovirus infection. The antigens these receptors bind are not known. TCRdb used MiXCR to reprocess the reads, holding one entry per CDR3 protein. The table lists 69,000 or so distinct CDR3 sequences, 25% to 30% of them singletons. Specimen: CD8+ T cells from cultured PBMCs, collected from culture after CMV antigen stimulation. The receptors originated from a human donor in good health (CMV status not recorded). Some clones in this sample may be carry-over from other donors' samples.

This clonotype was counted once. The chain is built from TRBV20-1 and TRBJ2-5; D is perhaps TRBD1 (8 bases). Trimming stripped 3 bases from V and 4 bases from J, with 12 bases between. CDR1 and CDR2 from the germline V gene are DFQATT and SNEGSKA (reference sequence). The CDR3 is 13 amino acids. CDR3 sequence: CSASTGGGETQYF. CDR3 nucleotides: TGCAGTGCTAGCACAGGGGGGGGAGAGACCCAGTACTTC.

This clonotype was recorded at least ten times. This rearrangement joins TRBV4-1 to TRBJ1-1; no firm D call. The germline V gene encodes CDR1 MGHRA and CDR2 YSYEKL. The V gene lost 0 bases and the J gene lost 3 bases, with 11 bases spanning the gap. The CDR3 is 15 amino acids. The DNA for the CDR3 is TGCGCCAGCAGCCAAGATCCGTCTGATCACACTGAAGCTTTCTTT. Amino acids: CASSQDPSDHTEAFF.

The chain combines TRBV12-3 or TRBV12-4 with TRBJ2-3; D gene ambiguous. CDR3 length: 15 amino acids. V was cut by 6 bases and J by 5 bases, with 18 bases left in between. The CDR3 loop is CASRVGVMGGDTQYF. The CDR3 nucleotides are TGTGCCAGCAGGGTGGGTGTTATGGGCGGAGATACGCAGTATTTT.

This clonotype turned up a few times. The chain recombines TRBV25-1 with TRBJ2-1; tentatively, D is TRBD2 (5 bases). The V gene's germline CDR1 is MGHDK and CDR2 SYGVNS. Trimming shortened V by 3 bases and J by 9 bases, and 6 bases separated the two germline ends. CDR3 length: 11 residues. Written as DNA, the CDR3 is TGTGCCAGCAGTGAGAGGGTTGAGCAGTTCTTC. Its translation: CASSERVEQFF.

The chain links TRBV27 to TRBJ2-1; 8 bases agree with TRBD1. V lost 6 bases and J lost 0; bases outside the gene matches: 4. The CDR3 is 15 amino acids. Germline V gene sequence: CDR1 MNHEY, CDR2 SMNVEV (reference sequence). As DNA, the CDR3 is TGTGCCAGCAGCTCCGGGACAGGCTCCTACAATGAGCAGTTCTTC. Translated, it gives CASSSGTGSYNEQFF.

The chain carries TRBV5-4 and TRBJ2-4, with D hard to call. Trimming left V 0 bases short and J 3 bases short, with 13 bases between. The CDR3 has 16 amino acids. Germline values: CDR1 SGHNT, CDR2 YYREEE (reference sequence). In nucleotides, the CDR3 is TGTGCCAGCAGCTTGGCTGACGATCTAGTCAAAAACATTCAGTACTTC. Protein product: CASSLADDLVKNIQYF.

V is TRBV20-1 and J is TRBJ2-7, with TRBD1 identical over 10 bases. The CDR3 totals 14 residues. The J segment lost 3 bases and the V segment lost 3 bases, leaving 5 bases of the junction unmatched. In germline, CDR1 is DFQATT, CDR2 SNEGSKA (reference sequence). The CDR3 spells CSASLTGGYYEQYF. CDR3 bases: TGCAGTGCTAGTCTGACAGGGGGCTACTACGAGCAGTACTTC.

This rearrangement joins TRBV30 to TRBJ2-5; TRBD1 aligns across 12 bases. Germline CDR1 reads GTSNPN; CDR2 reads SVGIG (reference sequence). This CDR3 is built from 16 residues. Germline trimming cut 4 bases from V and 3 bases from J; bases unmatched to any gene: 9. The CDR3 nucleotides are TGTGCCTGGAACCCCGGGACAGGGGGCTCGGAAGAGACCCAGTACTTC. Translation: CAWNPGTGGSEETQYF.

The genes are TRBV27 and TRBJ2-5; D is uncertain. This CDR3 region has 13 residues. Germline CDR1 MNHEY, CDR2 SMNVEV (reference sequence). V lost 2 bases and J lost 3, with 7 bases in between. The CDR3 spells CASSLNGKETQYF. In DNA form, the CDR3 reads TGTGCCAGCAGTTTAAACGGTAAAGAGACCCAGTACTTC.

This clonotype is a singleton in its sample. The chain has TRBV20-1 and TRBJ1-2, with 7 positions matching TRBD1. The CDR3 has 16 residues. V dropped 0 bases and J dropped 7; count of bases not matched to a gene: 14. From germline, CDR1 is DFQATT and CDR2 SNEGSKA (reference sequence). CDR3 sequence (DNA): TGCAGTGCTAGAGAATGGAGGGGGCGATTTAACGGTGGCTACACCTTC. Protein sequence: CSAREWRGRFNGGYTF.

This clonotype was picked up many times. V is TRBV27 and J is TRBJ1-2; 9 nucleotides line up with TRBD1. Trimming took 6 bases from V and 2 from J; bases not matched to a gene: 4. The CDR3 runs to 14 residues. Germline CDR1 reads MNHEY; CDR2 reads SMNVEV (reference sequence). CDR3 in DNA: TGTGCCAGCAGGACACAGGGGGCAAACTATGGCTACACCTTC. This encodes CASRTQGANYGYTF.

In this sample, this clonotype turned up many times. This rearrangement joins TRBV6-5 to TRBJ2-2; D uncertain. CDR1 is MNHEY, CDR2 SVGAGI, per germline. V lost 0 bases and J 8 bases, leaving 7 bases between the germline ends. This CDR3 region has 13 residues. CDR3 amino acids: CASSYSTLGELFF. CDR3 sequence (DNA): TGTGCCAGCAGTTACTCGACTCTAGGGGAGCTGTTTTTT.

The V call is TRBV19, the J call TRBJ1-2; the D gene is possibly TRBD1 (5 bases). CDR3 length: 15 amino acids. Trimming shortened V by 3 bases and J by 4 bases, and 15 bases separated the two germline ends. The germline V gene encodes CDR1 LNHDA and CDR2 SQIVND (reference sequence). The CDR3 is CASSMGQSPGYGYTF. The CDR3 DNA reads TGTGCCAGTAGTATGGGGCAGTCTCCGGGCTATGGCTACACCTTC.

This clonotype occurred many times. V gene TRBV7-9 combines with J gene TRBJ2-4; 14 bases map to TRBD2. V gave up 5 bases and J gave up 0 bases; unmatched junction bases: 12. CDR1 and CDR2 from the germline V gene are SEHNR and FQNEAQ (reference sequence). This CDR3 comprises 20 residues. CDR3 in amino acids: CASSTPDRLAGGEAKNIQYF. CDR3 bases: TGTGCCAGCAGCACCCCCGATAGACTAGCGGGGGGGGAAGCCAAAAACATTCAGTACTTC.

CDR3 nucleotide sequence: TGTGCCAGCAGTTGGGCGGGAGGGGGTGAGCAGTACTTC. It encodes CASSWAGGGEQYF. The chain couples TRBV12-3 or TRBV12-4 to TRBJ2-7, with 9 bases matching TRBD2. The CDR3 length is 13 residues. V shed 4 bases and J 7 bases; nucleotides not matched to a gene: 5.

This clonotype came up a few times. The V gene is TRBV12-3 or TRBV12-4, the J gene TRBJ1-4; TRBD1 matches 7 bases. The junction had 6 bases not matched to a gene; V was cut back by 4 bases and J by 4 bases. The CDR3 consists of 15 residues. The CDR3 here is CASSSPTGDNEKLFF. CDR3 coding DNA: TGTGCCAGCAGTTCTCCTACAGGGGATAATGAAAAACTGTTTTTT.